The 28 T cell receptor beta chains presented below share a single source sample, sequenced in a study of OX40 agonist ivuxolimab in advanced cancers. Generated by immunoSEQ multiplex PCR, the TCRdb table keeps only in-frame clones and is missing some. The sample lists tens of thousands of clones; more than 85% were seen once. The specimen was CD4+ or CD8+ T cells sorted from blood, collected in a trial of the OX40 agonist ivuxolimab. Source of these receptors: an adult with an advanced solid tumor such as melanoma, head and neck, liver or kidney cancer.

The CDR3 sequence: CASSVAQSYTF. DNA for the CDR3: TGTGCCAGCAGCGTAGCTCAGAGCTACACCTTC. The J gene is TRBJ1-2, the V gene TRBV9; D gene uncertain. Trimming took off 0 bases at V and 9 bases at J, with 6 bases between the two ends. The CDR3 is made up of 11 amino acids. CDR1 is SGDLS and CDR2 is YYNGEE in the germline V gene.

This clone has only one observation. The CDR3 DNA follows: TGTGCCAGCAGCCAAGATCTGCTGCGGGAGCTGTTTTTT. Protein: CASSQDLLRELFF. The V and J genes are TRBV14 and TRBJ2-2; D remains unclear. CDR1 is SGHDN, CDR2 FVKESK, per germline. The CDR3 runs 13 residues. Trimming removed 0 bases from V and 9 bases from J, with 8 bases in between. The whole variable domain, filled in from reference TRBV14 and TRBJ2-2, reads EAGVTQFPSHSVIEKGQTVTLRCDPISGHDNLYWYRRVMGKEIKFLLHFVKESKQDESGMPNNRFLAERTGGTYSTLKVQPAELEDSGVYFCASSQDLLRELFFGEGSRLTVL.

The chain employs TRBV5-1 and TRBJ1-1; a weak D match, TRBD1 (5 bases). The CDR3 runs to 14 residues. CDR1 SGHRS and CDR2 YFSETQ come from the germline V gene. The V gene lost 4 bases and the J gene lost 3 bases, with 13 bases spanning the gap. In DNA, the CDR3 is TGCGCCAGCAGCCCCAGGGTCGTGGACACTGAAGCTTTCTTT. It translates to CASSPRVVDTEAFF.

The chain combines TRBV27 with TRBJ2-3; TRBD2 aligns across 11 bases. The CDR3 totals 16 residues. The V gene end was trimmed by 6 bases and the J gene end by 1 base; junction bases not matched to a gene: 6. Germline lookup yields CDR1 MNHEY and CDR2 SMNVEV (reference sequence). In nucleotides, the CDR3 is TGTGCCAGCAGCACTAGCGGGAGCGGACGCACAGATACGCAGTATTTT. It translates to CASSTSGSGRTDTQYF.

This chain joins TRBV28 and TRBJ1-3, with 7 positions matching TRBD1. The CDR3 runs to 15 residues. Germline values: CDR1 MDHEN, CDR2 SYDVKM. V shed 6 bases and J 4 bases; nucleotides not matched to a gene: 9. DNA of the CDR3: TGTGCCAGCAGATTACGACAGGGTGCGGGAAACACCATATATTTT. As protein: CASRLRQGAGNTIYF.

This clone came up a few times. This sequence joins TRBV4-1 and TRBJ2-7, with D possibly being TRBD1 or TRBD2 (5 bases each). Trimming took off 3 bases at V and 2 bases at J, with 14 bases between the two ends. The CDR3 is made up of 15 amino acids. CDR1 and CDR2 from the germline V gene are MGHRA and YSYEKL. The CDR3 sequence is CASSQDSGQAYEQYV. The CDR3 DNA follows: TGCGCCAGCAGCCAGGACTCCGGACAAGCCTACGAGCAGTACGTC.

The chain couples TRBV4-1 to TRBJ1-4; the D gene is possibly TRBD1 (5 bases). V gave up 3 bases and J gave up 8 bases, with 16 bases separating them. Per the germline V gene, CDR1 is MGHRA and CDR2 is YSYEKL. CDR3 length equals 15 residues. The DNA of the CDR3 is TGCGCCAGCAGCCATCGCTCGGTCAGGGAGGAAAAACTGTTTTTT. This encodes CASSHRSVREEKLFF.

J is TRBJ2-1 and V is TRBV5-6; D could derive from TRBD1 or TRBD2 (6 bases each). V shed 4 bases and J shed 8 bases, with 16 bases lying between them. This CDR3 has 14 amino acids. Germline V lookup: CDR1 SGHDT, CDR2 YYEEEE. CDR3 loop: CASSPGTRGHEQFF. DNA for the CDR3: TGTGCCAGCAGCCCCGGGACTCGGGGGCATGAGCAGTTCTTC.

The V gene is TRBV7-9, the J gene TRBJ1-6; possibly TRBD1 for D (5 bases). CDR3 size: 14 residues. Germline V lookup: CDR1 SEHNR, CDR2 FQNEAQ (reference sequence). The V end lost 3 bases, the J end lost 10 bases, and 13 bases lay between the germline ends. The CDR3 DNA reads TGTGCCAGCAGCTTTGCGGGGCTGGGGTCACCCCTCCACTTT. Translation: CASSFAGLGSPLHF.

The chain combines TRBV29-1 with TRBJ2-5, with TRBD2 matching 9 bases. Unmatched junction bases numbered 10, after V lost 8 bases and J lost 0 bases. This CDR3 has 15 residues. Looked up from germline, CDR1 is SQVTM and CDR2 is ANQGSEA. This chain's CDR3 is CSSRTSGLYQETQYF. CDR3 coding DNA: TGCAGCTCCAGAACTAGCGGGCTTTACCAAGAGACCCAGTACTTC.

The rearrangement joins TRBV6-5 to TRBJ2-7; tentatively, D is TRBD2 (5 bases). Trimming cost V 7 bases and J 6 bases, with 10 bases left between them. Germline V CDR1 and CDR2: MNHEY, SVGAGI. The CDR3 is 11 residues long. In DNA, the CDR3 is TGTGCCAGCACCACTGGAGGCGAGCAGTACTTC. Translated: CASTTGGEQYF.

The CDR3 DNA reads TGTGCCACCAGCAGAGATGGCGGTTATAGCAATCAGCCCCAGCATTTT. It yields the protein CATSRDGGYSNQPQHF. The chain is built from TRBV15 and TRBJ1-5; no clear D gene. The germline V gene has CDR1 LNHNV and CDR2 YYDKDF (reference sequence). V shed 0 bases and J shed 0 bases, with 9 bases lying between them. The CDR3 sequence is 16 residues long. The complete variable domain, with remaining parts taken from reference TRBV15 and TRBJ1-5, reads DAMVIQNPRYQVTQFGKPVTLSCSQTLNHNVMYWYQQKSSQAPKLLFHYYDKDFNNEADTPDNFQSRRPNTSFCFLDIRSPGLGDTAMYLCATSRDGGYSNQPQHFGDGTRLSIL.

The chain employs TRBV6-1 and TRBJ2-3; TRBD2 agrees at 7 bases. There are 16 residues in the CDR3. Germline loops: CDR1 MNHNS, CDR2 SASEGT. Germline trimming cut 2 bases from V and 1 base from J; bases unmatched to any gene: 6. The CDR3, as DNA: TGTGCCAGCAGTGAAACCCCTCGGGAGGGCACAGATACGCAGTATTTT. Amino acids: CASSETPREGTDTQYF.

The CDR3 DNA follows: TGTGCCAGCCCGGAGGAGAACACCGGGGAGCTGTTTTTT. Amino acids: CASPEENTGELFF. This sequence joins TRBV7-9 and TRBJ2-2, with D maybe TRBD2 (5 bases). The V and J ends lost 8 bases and 1 base respectively, with 8 bases between them. Germline CDR1 and CDR2: SEHNR and FQNEAQ (reference sequence). This CDR3 has 13 amino acids.

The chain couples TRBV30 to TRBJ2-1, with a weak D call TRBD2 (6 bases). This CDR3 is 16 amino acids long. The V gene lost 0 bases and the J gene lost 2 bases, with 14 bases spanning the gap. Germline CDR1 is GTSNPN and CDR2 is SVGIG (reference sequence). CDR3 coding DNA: TGTGCCTGGAGTGTACCAGCGGGCCTTACCTACAATGAGCAGTTCTTC. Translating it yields CAWSVPAGLTYNEQFF. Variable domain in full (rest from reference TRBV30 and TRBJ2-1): SQTIHQWPATLVQPVGSPLSLECTVEGTSNPNLYWYRQAAGRGLQLLFYSVGIGQISSEVPQNLSASRPQDRQFILSSKKLLLSDSGFYLCAWSVPAGLTYNEQFFGPGTRLTVL.

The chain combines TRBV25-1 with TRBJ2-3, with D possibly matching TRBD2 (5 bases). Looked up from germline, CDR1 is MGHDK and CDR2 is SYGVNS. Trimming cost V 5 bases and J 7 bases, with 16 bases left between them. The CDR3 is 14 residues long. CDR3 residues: CASSPGGLENTQYF. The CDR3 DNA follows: TGTGCCAGCAGTCCCGGAGGTCTTGAAAATACGCAGTATTTT.

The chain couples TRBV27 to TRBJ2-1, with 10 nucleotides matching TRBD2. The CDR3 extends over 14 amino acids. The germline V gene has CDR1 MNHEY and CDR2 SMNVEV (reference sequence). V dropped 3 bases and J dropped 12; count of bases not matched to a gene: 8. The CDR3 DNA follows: TGTGCCAGCAGTTTTGCGAGCGGGGGGGCCGGGCAGTTCTTC. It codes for CASSFASGGAGQFF.

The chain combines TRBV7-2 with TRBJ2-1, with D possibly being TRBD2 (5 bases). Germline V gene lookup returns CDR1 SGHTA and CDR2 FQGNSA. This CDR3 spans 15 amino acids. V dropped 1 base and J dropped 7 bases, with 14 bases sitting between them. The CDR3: CASSLGPRGSNEQFF. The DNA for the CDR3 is TGTGCCAGCAGCTTAGGTCCCAGAGGGTCAAATGAGCAGTTCTTC. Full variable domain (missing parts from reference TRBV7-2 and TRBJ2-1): GAGVSQSPSNKVTEKGKDVELRCDPISGHTALYWYRQSLGQGLEFLIYFQGNSAPDKSGLPSDRFSAERTGGSVSTLTIQRTQQEDSAVYLCASSLGPRGSNEQFFGPGTRLTVL.

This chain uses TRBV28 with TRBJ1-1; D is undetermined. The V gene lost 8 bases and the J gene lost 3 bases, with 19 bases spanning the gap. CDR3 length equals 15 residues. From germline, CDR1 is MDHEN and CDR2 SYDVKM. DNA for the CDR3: TGTGCCAGCGGGCTCCACCTGGGTCGGCACACTGAAGCTTTCTTT. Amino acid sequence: CASGLHLGRHTEAFF. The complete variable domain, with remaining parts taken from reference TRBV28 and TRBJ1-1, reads DVKVTQSSRYLVKRTGEKVFLECVQDMDHENMFWYRQDPGLGLRLIYFSYDVKMKEKGDIPEGYSVSREKKERFSLILESASTNQTSMYLCASGLHLGRHTEAFFGQGTRLTVV.

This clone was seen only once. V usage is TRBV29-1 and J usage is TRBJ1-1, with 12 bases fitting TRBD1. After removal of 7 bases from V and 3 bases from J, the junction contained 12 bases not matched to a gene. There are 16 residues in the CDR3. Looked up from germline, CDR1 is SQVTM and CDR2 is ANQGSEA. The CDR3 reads CSAGDRGRYVDTEAFF. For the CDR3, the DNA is TGCAGCGCCGGGGACAGGGGGCGTTATGTGGACACTGAAGCTTTCTTT. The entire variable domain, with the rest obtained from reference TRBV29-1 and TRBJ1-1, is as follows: SAVISQKPSRDICQRGTSLTIQCQVDSQVTMMFWYRQQPGQSLTLIATANQGSEATYESGFVIDKFPISRPNLTFSTLTVSNMSPEDSSIYLCSAGDRGRYVDTEAFFGQGTRLTVV.

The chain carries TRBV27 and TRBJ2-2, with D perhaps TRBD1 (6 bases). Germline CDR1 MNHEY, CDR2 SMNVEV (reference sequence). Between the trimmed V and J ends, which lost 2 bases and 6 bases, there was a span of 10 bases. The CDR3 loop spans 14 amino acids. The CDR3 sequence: CASSLTGLAGELFF. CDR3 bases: TGTGCCAGCAGTTTAACAGGGTTAGCCGGGGAGCTGTTTTTT.

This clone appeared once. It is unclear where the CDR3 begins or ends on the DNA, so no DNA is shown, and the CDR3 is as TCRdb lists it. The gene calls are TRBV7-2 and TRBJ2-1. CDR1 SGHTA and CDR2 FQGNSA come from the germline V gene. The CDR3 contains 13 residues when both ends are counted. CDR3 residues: CASSFGNGNEQFF.

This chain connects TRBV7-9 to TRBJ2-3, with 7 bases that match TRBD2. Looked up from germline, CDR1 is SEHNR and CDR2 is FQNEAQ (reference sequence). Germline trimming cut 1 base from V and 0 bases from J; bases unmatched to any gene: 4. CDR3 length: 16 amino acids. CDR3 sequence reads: CASSLVGEGSTDTQYF. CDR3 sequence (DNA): TGTGCCAGCAGCTTAGTTGGGGAGGGTAGCACAGATACGCAGTATTTT.

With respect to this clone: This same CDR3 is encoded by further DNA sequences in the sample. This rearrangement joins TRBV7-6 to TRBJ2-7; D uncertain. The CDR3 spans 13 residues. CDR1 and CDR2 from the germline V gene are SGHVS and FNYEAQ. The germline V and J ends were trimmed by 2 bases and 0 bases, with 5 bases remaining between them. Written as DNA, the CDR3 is TGTGCCAGCAGCTTATCCGGCTCCTACGAGCAGTACTTC. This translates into CASSLSGSYEQYF.

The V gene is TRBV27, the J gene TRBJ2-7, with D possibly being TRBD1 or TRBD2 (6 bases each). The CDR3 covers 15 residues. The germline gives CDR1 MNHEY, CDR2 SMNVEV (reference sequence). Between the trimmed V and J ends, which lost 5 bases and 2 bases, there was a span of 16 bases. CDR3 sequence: CASSPFGGVTYEQYF. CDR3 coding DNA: TGTGCCAGCAGTCCGTTCGGGGGCGTCACCTACGAGCAGTACTTC.

CDR3 DNA sequence: TGTGCCAGCAGCAAAGTCGCAGGCACAAAAAGCGGCTACACCTTC. Translated, it gives CASSKVAGTKSGYTF. This chain joins TRBV21-1 and TRBJ1-2; no DNA check was done on the table's D call, TRBD1. TRBV21-1 is flagged as a pseudogene. This CDR3 contains 15 residues.

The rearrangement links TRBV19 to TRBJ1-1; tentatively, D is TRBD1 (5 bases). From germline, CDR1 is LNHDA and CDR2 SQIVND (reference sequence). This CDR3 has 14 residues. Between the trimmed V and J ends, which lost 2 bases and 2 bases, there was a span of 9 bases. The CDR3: CASSIRQGNTEAFF. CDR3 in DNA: TGTGCCAGTAGTATAAGGCAGGGTAACACTGAAGCTTTCTTT.

The CDR3 loop is CASSPEGTPNYGYTF. Written as DNA, the CDR3 is TGTGCCAGCAGCCCCGAGGGTACCCCAAACTATGGCTACACCTTC. The V and J genes are TRBV9 and TRBJ1-2; D unclear. Deletions cut 4 bases from V and 2 bases from J, with 15 bases between. Per germline, CDR1 SGDLS and CDR2 YYNGEE. The CDR3 contains 15 residues.